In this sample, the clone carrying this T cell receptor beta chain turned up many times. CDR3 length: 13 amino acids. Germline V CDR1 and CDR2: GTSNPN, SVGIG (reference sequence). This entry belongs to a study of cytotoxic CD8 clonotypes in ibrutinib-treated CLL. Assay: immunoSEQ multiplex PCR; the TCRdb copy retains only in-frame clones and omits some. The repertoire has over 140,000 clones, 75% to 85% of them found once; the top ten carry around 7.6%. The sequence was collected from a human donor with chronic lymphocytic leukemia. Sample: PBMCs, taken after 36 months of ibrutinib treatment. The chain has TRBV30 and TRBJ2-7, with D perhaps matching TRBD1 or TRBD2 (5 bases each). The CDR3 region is CACQDTSSYEQYF. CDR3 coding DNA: TGTGCATGCCAGGACACTAGTTCCTACGAGCAGTACTTC.